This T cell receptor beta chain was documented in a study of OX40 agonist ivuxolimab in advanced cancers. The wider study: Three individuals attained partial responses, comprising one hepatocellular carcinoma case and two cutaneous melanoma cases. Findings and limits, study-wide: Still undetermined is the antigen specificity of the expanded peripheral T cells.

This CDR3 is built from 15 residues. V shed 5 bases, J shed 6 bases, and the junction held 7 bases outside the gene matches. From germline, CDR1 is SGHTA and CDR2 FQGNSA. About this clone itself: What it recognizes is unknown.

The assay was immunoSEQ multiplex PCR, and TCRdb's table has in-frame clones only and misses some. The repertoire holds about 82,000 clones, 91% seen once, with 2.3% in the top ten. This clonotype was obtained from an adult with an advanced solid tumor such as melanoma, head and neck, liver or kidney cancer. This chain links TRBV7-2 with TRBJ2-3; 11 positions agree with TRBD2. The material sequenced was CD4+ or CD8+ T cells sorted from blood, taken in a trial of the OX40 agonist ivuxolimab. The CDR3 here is CASSPPLAGGDTQYF. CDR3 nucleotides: TGTGCCAGCAGCCCCCCCCTAGCGGGAGGTGATACGCAGTATTTT.